The following is a TCR beta chain sequence with its context. Its antigen is unidentified. This specimen belongs to a study of shared clonotypes between healthy human individuals. Points from the study as a whole: The generation probabilities recorded for non-shared clonotypes fell below those of clonotypes shared by all four donors.

Clones were sequenced by immunoSEQ multiplex PCR, and TCRdb holds only the in-frame ones, with some missing. Among 1.6 million or so clones listed, roughly 98.5% were seen once. The origin of this receptor is a man younger than 40 in good health. Material for sequencing was naive CD4+ T cells sorted from blood. Documented subset: CD45RA+ positively selected.

CDR3: CASSQVTQREGHYNEQFF. In nucleotides, the CDR3 is TGTGCCAGCAGCCAAGTAACTCAGCGGGAGGGCCACTACAATGAGCAGTTCTTC. The genes are TRBV4-2 and TRBJ2-1; 10 nucleotides agree with TRBD2. The length of the CDR3 is 18 residues. V lost 1 base, J lost 3 bases, and 9 bases stayed unmatched. Germline-derived CDR1 and CDR2 are LGHNA and YNFKEQ.